A selection of T cell receptor beta chains follows, all from one sample in a study of cytomegalovirus exposure and HLA in healthy donors. The table came from immunoSEQ multiplex PCR; TCRdb's copy has only in-frame clones and leaves some out. Of 80,000 or so clones in the sample, around three quarters were seen once. The sequencing input was PBMCs. These TCRs come from a woman aged 40 to 50 in good health and CMV-seronegative. The conserved cysteine and the conserved F or W are not part of the CDR3 here. The order of the fields is D gene, clone size, V gene, CDR3 length, J gene, CDR3 protein. The D gene is left open where the match is weak. Only some rows state a clone size, as once, few, many or a class for expanded clones.

TRBD1	few	TRBV7-3	15	TRBJ2-1	ASSSGQGRSSYNEQF
TRBD2	once	TRBV6-5	12	TRBJ2-3	ASTSRGGPHTQY
TRBD1	NA	TRBV27	17	TRBJ1-1	ASSPDSPYHRGHGTEAF
NA	once	TRBV25-1	13	TRBJ2-4	ASSEVRGDKNIQY
TRBD1	NA	TRBV18	12	TRBJ2-7	ASSPGQGYHEQY
TRBD1	NA	TRBV7-8	13	TRBJ1-2	ASTMGGQGAGGYT
TRBD2	NA	TRBV10-3	16	TRBJ2-3	AISELLAGGLDTDTQY
TRBD1	NA	TRBV29-1	10	TRBJ2-7	SAGTVGYEQY
TRBD1	NA	TRBV6-1	13	TRBJ1-4	ASSEVGQGGEKLF
NA	NA	TRBV28	9	TRBJ2-7	ASSRGFEQY
NA	NA	TRBV21-1	8	TRBJ1-1	ASIQGWAF
NA	NA	TRBV27	11	TRBJ2-2	ASSFLGGGELF
NA	many	TRBV4-3	14	TRBJ2-1	ASSQEEGSGYNEQF